This T cell receptor beta chain derives from a study of PD-1 blockade in classical Hodgkin lymphoma. Study findings and constraints: Complete responders matched newly diagnosed patients in baseline diversity. Possible causes of repertoire differences, disease activity or prior therapy, remain undefined. Diminished baseline TCR diversity has been reported in newly diagnosed patients relative to healthy donors.

On this clone: What it binds is unknown.

The CDR3 has 13 amino acids. V shed 5 bases and J 3 bases; nucleotides not matched to a gene: 3. The germline gives CDR1 LNHDA, CDR2 SQIVND (reference sequence). All patients experienced relapse after autologous stem cell transplantation, and brentuximab vedotin exposure was variable. Using immunoSEQ multiplex PCR, the repertoire was profiled, and TCRdb retains in-frame clones only, with some absent. The table has approximately 98,000 clones, 80% to 90% seen once. The receptor was isolated from a human donor with classical Hodgkin lymphoma. J is TRBJ2-7 and V is TRBV19; 8 nucleotides line up with TRBD1. Sequences were derived from peripheral blood mononuclear cells (PBMCs), sampled before the second cycle of nivolumab. Here the CDR3 DNA reads TGTGCCAGTAGTGTCGACAGGGGCTACGAGCAGTACTTC. It yields the protein CASSVDRGYEQYF.